The rows below give T cell receptor beta chains drawn from one sample of a study of response to subunit inactivated influenza vaccine. TCRdb processed the RT-PCR reads anew with MiXCR; each CDR3 protein has one entry. The sample lists 650,000 or so distinct CDR3 sequences, about 15% seen once, with less than 8.5% in the top ten. The source material was PBMCs from blood, sampled about 14 days before vaccination. These receptors all come from a man aged 50 or older who received an inactivated influenza vaccine. Each CDR3 is given with its conserved first and last residue.

CDR3,J,V
CASSYSGQGVNTEAFF,TRBJ1-1,TRBV6-6
CASSLVIGTSGNTIYF,TRBJ1-3,TRBV7-6
CASSFTLDGEQYF,TRBJ2-7,TRBV5-1
CASSPAGFMNTEAFF,TRBJ1-1,TRBV18
CASSLTRDRGTQYF,TRBJ2-3,TRBV5-1
CASSTSGGEQYF,TRBJ2-7,TRBV12-3/TRBV12-4
CASSVALGAGDEQYF,TRBJ2-7,TRBV9
CASRYPTSSYEQFF,TRBJ2-1,TRBV12-3/TRBV12-4
CASSQDPGRAGETQYF,TRBJ2-5,TRBV4-2
CATSSGLTPIGYQETQYF,TRBJ2-5,TRBV24-1
CASSGPIRGTLGRQYF,TRBJ2-7,TRBV5-1
CSAREFGREDTQYF,TRBJ2-3,TRBV20-1
CSARDGQRGSLYEQYF,TRBJ2-7,TRBV20-1
CASSPMSGAIYTPEQFF,TRBJ2-1,TRBV6-2/TRBV6-3
CASSIKPRMANEKLFF,TRBJ1-4,TRBV5-1
CASSFVSGLPVQETQYF,TRBJ2-5,TRBV5-5
CASSLEVRGSEQYF,TRBJ2-7,TRBV28
CSPRGRSGAFF,TRBJ1-1,TRBV20-1
CASSQDDRTSYNSPLHF,TRBJ1-6,TRBV4-3
CASSPLFSSGINTGELFF,TRBJ2-2,TRBV7-7
CASSYSGGSGNYEQYF,TRBJ2-7,TRBV6-5
CASSSLGIGGNIQYF,TRBJ2-4,TRBV12-3/TRBV12-4
CAISEVDAGGNTDTQYF,TRBJ2-3,TRBV10-3
CASSFRTGGQPQHF,TRBJ1-5,TRBV12-3/TRBV12-4
CSARALLIRLAGEVETQYF,TRBJ2-5,TRBV20-1
CASRWDRAGGYTF,TRBJ1-2,TRBV2
CASSPGPMQNSPLHF,TRBJ1-6,TRBV12-3/TRBV12-4
CASSQGSSGRAGETQYF,TRBJ2-5,TRBV3-1
CASSQSTGGAETQYF,TRBJ2-5,TRBV4-2
CASNRQGGGNEQFF,TRBJ2-1,TRBV27
CASRPQRGRDEKLFF,TRBJ1-4,TRBV6-1
CAISEREVYTEAFF,TRBJ1-1,TRBV10-3
CSVDSQDLNTEAFF,TRBJ1-1,TRBV29-1
CASTWGRGREETQYF,TRBJ2-5,TRBV5-1
CASSSRQGNNEQFF,TRBJ2-1,TRBV9
CASSLSGTDYGYTF,TRBJ1-2,TRBV7-9
CASSRQGAGGQETQYF,TRBJ2-5,TRBV28
CASSLVIAGGTDTQYF,TRBJ2-3,TRBV7-8
CASSLDGRSSYEQYF,TRBJ2-7,TRBV5-1
CASSLGQAHGAQHF,TRBJ1-5,TRBV12-3/TRBV12-4
CASSLSSGSNQPHHF,TRBJ1-5,TRBV11-2
CASSVSGASGNTIYF,TRBJ1-3,TRBV2
CASSSTGGRSNQPQHF,TRBJ1-5,TRBV6-5
CASSLGGVVSNEKLFF,TRBJ1-4,TRBV5-1
CASGGSSYEQYF,TRBJ2-7,TRBV2
CSAPGVYEQYF,TRBJ2-7,TRBV20-1
CASNPRDSRTDTQYF,TRBJ2-3,TRBV6-1
CASSQVVLRGHTGELFF,TRBJ2-2,TRBV4-3